This passage covers 31 T cell receptor beta chains from one sample sequenced in a study of shared clonotypes between healthy human individuals. Assay: immunoSEQ multiplex PCR; the TCRdb copy retains only in-frame clones and omits some. The sample carries around 2,000,000 clones, just under 95% recorded once. It was CD45RO-negative cells, positively selected for CCR7, that made up naive CD8 cells, with terminally differentiated effector memory CD45RA+ cells excluded. The sequenced sample consisted of naive CD8+ T cells sorted from blood. These receptors originate from a man in his late teens or twenties in good health.

The V and J genes are TRBV4-3 and TRBJ2-3; 9 bases match TRBD1. From germline, CDR1 is LGHNA and CDR2 YSLEER. This CDR3 is 17 amino acids long. After removal of 0 bases from V and 5 bases from J, the junction contained 9 bases not matched to a gene. The CDR3 loop is CASSQEGWDRVRDTQYF. The CDR3 DNA reads as TGCGCCAGCAGCCAAGAAGGGTGGGACAGGGTGAGAGATACGCAGTATTTT.

This chain connects TRBV11-2 to TRBJ2-7; tentative D call: TRBD2 (5 bases). V gave up 5 bases and J gave up 2 bases, with 10 bases separating them. This CDR3 is 13 amino acids long. CDR1 and CDR2 (germline): SGHAT, FQNNGV. The CDR3 DNA reads as TGTGCCAGCAGCCAGGTCGGGGCCTACGAGCAGTACTTC. Translated: CASSQVGAYEQYF.

The chain joins TRBV7-9 to TRBJ2-1, with 13 bases fitting TRBD2. Germline V gene sequence: CDR1 SEHNR, CDR2 FQNEAQ (reference sequence). V shed 5 bases, J shed 2 bases, and the junction held 9 bases outside the gene matches. This CDR3 comprises 18 residues. CDR3 DNA: TGTGCCAGCAGCCCCGGGACTAGCGGGACCAGCGCCTACAATGAGCAGTTCTTC. Residues: CASSPGTSGTSAYNEQFF.

For this clone: Other DNA sequences within the sample encode an identical CDR3. This sequence joins TRBV13 and TRBJ1-1; D perhaps matches TRBD1 (5 bases). The CDR3 sequence is 13 residues long. Germline V lookup: CDR1 PRHDT, CDR2 FYEKMQ (reference sequence). V was trimmed by 3 bases and J by 5 bases, leaving 10 bases between them. Here the CDR3 reads CASSLQGGTEAFF. The CDR3 nucleotides read TGTGCCAGCAGCTTGCAGGGAGGGACTGAAGCTTTCTTT.

A single count supports this clone. The chain combines TRBV5-5 with TRBJ2-7; maybe TRBD1 (6 bases). The CDR3 has 16 residues. V shed 4 bases and J shed 0 bases, with 17 bases lying between them. Looked up from germline, CDR1 is SGHKS and CDR2 is YYEKEE (reference sequence). For the CDR3, the DNA is TGTGCCAGCAGCCGAACAGGACAGAGCAGCTCCTACGAGCAGTACTTC. It specifies CASSRTGQSSSYEQYF.

The rearrangement joins TRBV9 to TRBJ2-7, with a weak D call TRBD1 (5 bases). This CDR3 is built from 15 residues. Germline V lookup: CDR1 SGDLS, CDR2 YYNGEE. Trimming took 0 bases from V and 5 from J, leaving 15 bases between them. The CDR3: CASSVVQAAMDEQYF. In DNA form, the CDR3 reads TGTGCCAGCAGCGTAGTACAGGCGGCCATGGACGAGCAGTACTTC.

This clone was seen more than once but under ten times. The chain employs TRBV11-2 and TRBJ1-1; 8 bases agree with TRBD1. CDR1 and CDR2 (germline): SGHAT, FQNNGV. J was trimmed by 1 base and V by 4 bases; bases with no gene match: 5. This CDR3 contains 15 residues. This CDR3 reads CASSSKQGENTEAFF. The CDR3 DNA sequence: TGTGCCAGCAGCTCCAAACAGGGGGAGAACACTGAAGCTTTCTTT.

This sequence joins TRBV9 and TRBJ1-4, with D perhaps matching TRBD1 (5 bases). The CDR3 contains 14 residues. V was shortened by 4 bases and J by 5 bases, with 12 bases between the two germline ends. Germline assignment: CDR1 SGDLS and CDR2 YYNGEE. The CDR3 DNA is TGTGCCAGCAGCAGGTGGGGGGACAATGAAAAACTGTTTTTT. It encodes CASSRWGDNEKLFF.

Written as DNA, the CDR3 is TGTGCCAGCAGCTTAGTTTTGGGATCCTACAATGAGCAGTTCTTC. It translates to CASSLVLGSYNEQFF. The chain is built from TRBV7-9 and TRBJ2-1, with D unresolved. The CDR3 is 15 residues long. The V gene lost 1 base and the J gene lost 1 base, with 8 bases spanning the gap. Germline V gene sequence: CDR1 SEHNR, CDR2 FQNEAQ (reference sequence).

About this clone itself: Other nucleotide sequences from this sample produce the same CDR3. The chain employs TRBV27 and TRBJ2-7; D unresolved. The CDR3 totals 14 residues. Trimming cost V 3 bases and J 2 bases, with 11 bases left between them. Germline CDR1 MNHEY, CDR2 SMNVEV (reference sequence). The CDR3 coding sequence is TGTGCCAGCAGTTTTAAAGGAGCCACCTACGAGCAGTACTTC. It translates to CASSFKGATYEQYF.

The chain employs TRBV9 and TRBJ2-2; TRBD1 matches 9 bases. The trim removed 4 bases at V and 5 bases at J, leaving 9 bases unmatched. This CDR3 is 16 amino acids long. Germline-derived CDR1 and CDR2 are SGDLS and YYNGEE. In DNA, the CDR3 is TGTGCCAGCAGCCCGAGCGGGACAGGGCGAACCGGGGAGCTGTTTTTT. The encoded protein is CASSPSGTGRTGELFF.

V is TRBV5-1 and J is TRBJ2-2, with TRBD2 matching 7 bases. The CDR3 is 18 amino acids. With 3 bases clipped from V and 4 bases from J, the junction kept 15 bases outside the gene matches. Germline CDR1 SGHRS, CDR2 YFSETQ. The CDR3 region is CASSYLAVALRGTGELFF. In nucleotides, the CDR3 is TGCGCCAGCAGCTATCTAGCGGTGGCTCTAAGGGGCACCGGGGAGCTGTTTTTT.

The genes are TRBV2 and TRBJ2-3; TRBD2 is a possible D gene (7 bases). Between the trimmed V and J ends, which lost 9 bases and 0 bases, there was a span of 13 bases. The CDR3 consists of 14 residues. Germline CDR1 and CDR2: SNHLY and FYNNEI. This CDR3 is CASAGASSTDTQYF. Here the CDR3 DNA reads TGTGCCAGTGCGGGGGCATCAAGCACAGATACGCAGTATTTT.

The rearrangement joins TRBV9 to TRBJ2-2; D gene ambiguous. The CDR3 has 13 amino acids. V was cut by 3 bases and J by 4 bases, with 7 bases left in between. From germline, CDR1 is SGDLS and CDR2 YYNGEE. As DNA, the CDR3 is TGTGCCAGCAGCGAGGGAACCACCGGGGAGCTGTTTTTT. It is translated as CASSEGTTGELFF.

CDR3 in amino acids: CASSHDTGVLTGELFF. CDR3 nucleotides: TGCGCCAGCAGCCACGACACAGGGGTTCTGACCGGGGAGCTGTTTTTT. The V and J genes are TRBV4-1 and TRBJ2-2; 7 nucleotides align to TRBD1. In germline, CDR1 is MGHRA, CDR2 YSYEKL. CDR3 length equals 16 residues. V gave up 3 bases and J gave up 5 bases; unmatched junction bases: 9.

This clone has a single count. The V and J genes are TRBV4-1 and TRBJ1-3, with 9 bases lining up with TRBD1. V dropped 1 base and J dropped 2; count of bases not matched to a gene: 3. This CDR3 is built from 16 residues. CDR1 MGHRA and CDR2 YSYEKL come from the germline V gene. DNA for the CDR3: TGCGCCAGCAGCCAAGTTTGGACAGGGGCTGGAAACACCATATATTTT. Protein sequence: CASSQVWTGAGNTIYF.

V usage is TRBV6-5 and J usage is TRBJ2-1, with 10 bases identical to TRBD2. This CDR3 region has 15 residues. The V and J ends lost 6 bases and 2 bases, in that order; junction bases with no gene match: 4. The germline V gene has CDR1 MNHEY and CDR2 SVGAGI. Here the CDR3 reads CASSVAGGAYNEQFF. The CDR3 bases are TGTGCCAGCAGCGTAGCGGGAGGAGCCTACAATGAGCAGTTCTTC.

The chain's CDR3 is CASSQLSGGGDTQYF. The CDR3 DNA sequence: TGCGCCAGCAGCCAACTTAGCGGGGGCGGAGATACGCAGTATTTT. The V and J genes are TRBV4-3 and TRBJ2-3; 9 bases are a match to TRBD2. V lost 2 bases to trimming and J lost 5 bases; unmatched junction nucleotides: 5. This CDR3 has 15 amino acids. CDR1 is LGHNA, CDR2 YSLEER, per germline.

J is TRBJ2-5 and V is TRBV10-3; 8 positions agree with TRBD1. Germline V gene data show CDR1 as ENHRY and CDR2 as SYGVKD. The CDR3 has 16 amino acids. V dropped 0 bases and J dropped 5; count of bases not matched to a gene: 8. Here the CDR3 DNA reads TGTGCCATCAGTGAGTCCGCAGGACAGGGTATGGAGACCCAGTACTTC. Its translation: CAISESAGQGMETQYF.

This chain connects TRBV5-6 to TRBJ2-1; no reliable D call. Trimming removed 2 bases from V and 2 bases from J, with 17 bases in between. CDR1 is SGHDT and CDR2 is YYEEEE in the germline V gene. The CDR3 loop spans 17 amino acids. The CDR3 nucleotides read TGTGCCAGCAGCTTATCACCGCATCCGAGCGCCTACAATGAGCAGTTCTTC. Translation: CASSLSPHPSAYNEQFF.

The chain combines TRBV5-4 with TRBJ1-1; D unresolved. Germline V CDR1 and CDR2: SGHNT, YYREEE (reference sequence). CDR3 length: 13 residues. V lost 3 bases and J 3 bases, leaving 9 bases between the germline ends. This CDR3 reads CASSSYLDTEAFF. In DNA, the CDR3 is TGTGCCAGCAGCTCCTACCTGGACACTGAAGCTTTCTTT.

This clone was counted once. The V and J genes are TRBV7-9 and TRBJ2-7; 8 nucleotides agree with TRBD1. Germline CDR1 and CDR2: SEHNR and FQNEAQ (reference sequence). The V gene end was trimmed by 4 bases and the J gene end by 0 bases; junction bases not matched to a gene: 11. This CDR3 contains 17 residues. The CDR3 DNA sequence: TGTGCCAGCAGCTCCGGACAGGGAAACCATCCCTCCTACGAGCAGTACTTC. Translation gives CASSSGQGNHPSYEQYF.

Note on this clone: Additional DNA sequences in this sample encode the identical CDR3. This chain links TRBV2 with TRBJ2-7, with D hard to call. CDR1 SNHLY and CDR2 FYNNEI come from the germline V gene. The CDR3 covers 13 residues. Trimming removed 1 base from V and 2 bases from J, with 6 bases in between. The CDR3 DNA is TGTGCCAGCAGTGAAGTAGGAACCTACGAGCAGTACTTC. Translating gives CASSEVGTYEQYF. The full variable domain, rest sourced from reference TRBV2 and TRBJ2-7, is EPEVTQTPSHQVTQMGQEVILRCVPISNHLYFYWYRQILGQKVEFLVSFYNNEISEKSEIFDDQFSVERPDGSNFTLKIRSTKLEDSAMYFCASSEVGTYEQYFGPGTRLTVT.

The genes are TRBV9 and TRBJ2-1, with TRBD2 matching over 14 bases. CDR1 is SGDLS and CDR2 is YYNGEE in the germline V gene. The CDR3 loop spans 15 amino acids. The junction had 6 bases not matched to a gene; V was cut back by 4 bases and J by 9 bases. The CDR3 nucleotides are TGTGCCAGCAGCCGGGGACTAGCGGGAGTGGTTGAGCAGTTCTTC. This sequence encodes CASSRGLAGVVEQFF.

The chain couples TRBV5-4 to TRBJ2-5; unclear D gene. From germline, CDR1 is SGHNT and CDR2 YYREEE (reference sequence). Trimming took 4 bases from V and 3 from J, leaving 10 bases between them. The CDR3 runs to 13 residues. CDR3 residues: CASSGMGKETQYF. The CDR3 nucleotides read TGTGCCAGCAGCGGGATGGGAAAAGAGACCCAGTACTTC.

The chain is built from TRBV9 and TRBJ1-4, with D hard to call. The V end was cut by 0 bases, the J end by 7 bases, with 10 bases between. The CDR3 is 14 amino acids. Germline CDR1 is SGDLS and CDR2 is YYNGEE. The CDR3 nucleotides are TGTGCCAGCAGCGTAGCAGGCGGCCCTGAAAAACTGTTTTTT. This codes for CASSVAGGPEKLFF.

This chain uses TRBV9 with TRBJ1-6, with 7 bases identical to TRBD1. This CDR3 is built from 14 residues. Unmatched junction bases numbered 5, after V lost 2 bases and J lost 9 bases. Germline V gene sequence: CDR1 SGDLS, CDR2 YYNGEE. Here the CDR3 reads CASSVEGAASPLHF. In DNA form, the CDR3 reads TGTGCCAGCAGCGTGGAGGGGGCCGCTTCACCCCTCCACTTT.

The chain combines TRBV4-1 with TRBJ2-5; the D gene is possibly TRBD1 (6 bases). The CDR3 length is 15 residues. Germline lookup yields CDR1 MGHRA and CDR2 YSYEKL. Trimming took 0 bases from V and 5 from J, leaving 13 bases between them. The CDR3 here is CASSQDSGAGETQYF. For the CDR3, the DNA is TGCGCCAGCAGCCAAGATTCAGGGGCAGGGGAGACCCAGTACTTC.

V gene TRBV5-5 combines with J gene TRBJ2-2, with D perhaps TRBD1 (5 bases). Per germline, CDR1 SGHKS and CDR2 YYEKEE (reference sequence). Trimming left V 5 bases short and J 0 bases short, with 11 bases between. The CDR3 spans 15 residues. The CDR3 reads CASSPGHPNTGELFF. The CDR3 nucleotides read TGTGCCAGCAGTCCTGGACACCCGAACACCGGGGAGCTGTTTTTT.

The V and J genes are TRBV7-6 and TRBJ2-1; D is possibly TRBD2 (6 bases). The CDR3 is made up of 15 amino acids. V lost 8 bases and J 8 bases, leaving 22 bases between the germline ends. Germline lookup yields CDR1 SGHVS and CDR2 FNYEAQ. This CDR3 reads CASSWRDSKTHEQFF. CDR3 nucleotides: TGTGCCAGCTCATGGCGGGACTCCAAAACCCATGAGCAGTTCTTC.

The rearrangement uses TRBV7-9 and TRBJ1-5, with 10 nucleotides matching TRBD1. V shed 4 bases, J shed 5 bases, and the junction held 2 bases outside the gene matches. CDR3 length: 14 amino acids. Germline CDR1 SEHNR, CDR2 FQNEAQ (reference sequence). CDR3 loop: CASSSTGGDQPQHF. DNA of the CDR3: TGTGCCAGCAGCTCGACAGGGGGCGATCAGCCCCAGCATTTT.